Below, 9 T cell receptor beta chains from the same sample are listed, as sequenced in a study of blood T cell repertoires in COVID-19. The table came from immunoSEQ multiplex PCR; TCRdb's copy has only in-frame clones and leaves some out. The sample carries 35,000 to 45,000 clones, around nine tenths recorded once. Sample: peripheral blood. Every receptor here comes from a human donor in a cohort sampled during active COVID-19.

The chain joins TRBV9 to TRBJ1-1, with 8 bases that match TRBD1. Germline V gene lookup returns CDR1 SGDLS and CDR2 YYNGEE. V lost 0 bases to trimming and J lost 2 bases; unmatched junction nucleotides: 3. This CDR3 is 15 amino acids long. CDR3 DNA sequence: TGTGCCAGCAGCGTAGGTACAGGGGGAAACACTGAAGCTTTCTTT. Its protein is CASSVGTGGNTEAFF.

This sequence joins TRBV24-1 and TRBJ2-1, with D perhaps TRBD1 (6 bases). The CDR3 totals 13 residues. Trimming removed 1 base at V and 8 bases at J, with 8 bases between. Germline CDR1 and CDR2: KGHDR and SFDVKD. This CDR3 is CATSDLWTDEQFF. In DNA, the CDR3 is TGTGCCACCAGTGATTTATGGACAGATGAGCAGTTCTTC.

The V gene is TRBV29-1, the J gene TRBJ2-6; TRBD2 is a possible D gene (6 bases). Trimming removed 4 bases from V and 0 bases from J, with 16 bases in between. This CDR3 has 17 residues. CDR1 is SQVTM, CDR2 ANQGSEA, per germline. The CDR3 DNA is TGCAGCGTTGGGGCAGGGACTCCGTCCTCTGGGGCCAACGTCCTGACTTTC. It codes for CSVGAGTPSSGANVLTF.

The CDR3 sequence: CASSFRDRGYGYTF. The CDR3 DNA reads TGTGCCAGCAGCTTCCGGGACAGGGGTTATGGCTACACCTTC. V usage is TRBV7-9 and J usage is TRBJ1-2; 10 nucleotides agree with TRBD1. J lost 5 bases, V lost 3 bases, and 3 bases had no gene match. This CDR3 contains 14 residues. Germline loops: CDR1 SEHNR, CDR2 FQNEAQ (reference sequence).

This rearrangement joins TRBV6-5 to TRBJ2-4; perhaps TRBD1 as D (6 bases). The CDR3 is made up of 12 amino acids. CDR1 is MNHEY, CDR2 SVGAGI, per germline. With 6 bases removed from V and 5 bases from J, the gap between germline ends came to 8 bases. The CDR3 sequence is CASRRQENIQYF. CDR3 sequence (DNA): TGTGCCAGCAGGCGACAGGAAAACATTCAGTACTTC.

The V call is TRBV5-1, the J call TRBJ1-1; 8 positions agree with TRBD1. The CDR3 length is 14 residues. Germline V gene sequence: CDR1 SGHRS, CDR2 YFSETQ. J was trimmed by 3 bases and V by 4 bases; bases with no gene match: 5. The CDR3, as DNA: TGCGCCAGCAGCCCGCAGGGGGCAGACACTGAAGCTTTCTTT. This encodes CASSPQGADTEAFF.

The table lists this clone with a count of one. This chain joins TRBV7-2 and TRBJ2-7, with D possibly matching TRBD2 (6 bases). This CDR3 is built from 15 residues. Germline V gene lookup returns CDR1 SGHTA and CDR2 FQGNSA. V was shortened by 2 bases and J by 4 bases, with 15 bases between the two germline ends. The CDR3 here is CASSLSAGPSYEQYF. The CDR3 region has the DNA TGTGCCAGCAGCTTATCCGCGGGACCTTCGTACGAGCAGTACTTC.

The chain uses TRBV12-3 or TRBV12-4 and TRBJ2-7; maybe TRBD2 (5 bases). Trimming removed 11 bases at V and 0 bases at J, with 11 bases between. The CDR3 covers 12 residues. The CDR3 loop is CACGGGSYEQYF. DNA for the CDR3: TGTGCCTGCGGTGGAGGCTCCTACGAGCAGTACTTC.

This sequence joins TRBV7-9 and TRBJ2-7, with 7 nucleotides matching TRBD1. The germline V gene has CDR1 SEHNR and CDR2 FQNEAQ (reference sequence). V lost 5 bases, J lost 5 bases, and 12 bases stayed unmatched. This CDR3 contains 15 residues. The CDR3 DNA is TGTGCCAGCAGCCCTGAGGGACAGCCTCACGACGAGCAGTACTTC. This translates into CASSPEGQPHDEQYF.